This entry lists 9 T cell receptor beta chains sequenced from one sample in a study of blood T cell repertoires in COVID-19. The data were produced by immunoSEQ multiplex PCR, yet TCRdb's version contains in-frame clones alone and is incomplete. The sample yields 70,000 or so clones, around 74% seen once. The sample consisted of peripheral blood. All receptors derive from a man between 65 and 79 years old with acute or convalescent COVID-19.

The chain employs TRBV12-3 or TRBV12-4 and TRBJ1-1; D remains unclear. The CDR3 covers 12 residues. V was clipped by 5 bases and J by 4 bases, with 8 bases between them. The CDR3 region is CASSPGSTEAFF. Written as DNA, the CDR3 is TGTGCCAGCAGTCCCGGGAGCACTGAAGCTTTCTTT.

This clone was seen only a few times. The chain combines TRBV19 with TRBJ1-6; no reliable D call. Trimming removed 6 bases at V and 0 bases at J, with 9 bases between. Germline-derived CDR1 and CDR2 are LNHDA and SQIVND (reference sequence). There are 15 residues in the CDR3. For the CDR3, the DNA is TGTGCCAGTAGCACACAGAGCTCCTATAATTCACCCCTCCACTTT. The encoded protein is CASSTQSSYNSPLHF.

This chain connects TRBV13 to TRBJ1-2, with D maybe TRBD1 (5 bases). Germline CDR1 reads PRHDT; CDR2 reads FYEKMQ (reference sequence). Between the trimmed V and J ends, which lost 5 bases and 4 bases, there was a span of 11 bases. The CDR3 covers 13 residues. CDR3 DNA sequence: TGTGCCAGCAGCCTACGGACACTCTATGGCTACACCTTC. Residues: CASSLRTLYGYTF.

V usage is TRBV28 and J usage is TRBJ2-2, with a tentative D call TRBD2 (5 bases). Trimming pared 2 bases from V and 8 bases from J, leaving 15 bases between. There are 15 residues in the CDR3. Germline assignment: CDR1 MDHEN and CDR2 SYDVKM. The DNA for the CDR3 is TGTGCCAGCAGTTTAACGGCTAGCTTAGGGGGGGAGCTGTTTTTT. Its protein product is CASSLTASLGGELFF.

The genes are TRBV6-5 and TRBJ2-7; D call uncertain. V gave up 0 bases and J gave up 3 bases, with 9 bases separating them. The CDR3 has 14 amino acids. Germline lookup yields CDR1 MNHEY and CDR2 SVGAGI. CDR3 loop: CASSYSRSYYEQYF. The CDR3 bases are TGTGCCAGCAGTTACTCCCGAAGCTACTACGAGCAGTACTTC.

This chain joins TRBV27 and TRBJ2-7; weak D call: TRBD2 (6 bases). The CDR3 has 15 residues. The germline gives CDR1 MNHEY, CDR2 SMNVEV (reference sequence). The V end was cut by 3 bases, the J end by 3 bases, with 15 bases between. In nucleotides, the CDR3 is TGTGCCAGCAGTTTGCAGGAGGGCAGCGTCTACGAGCAGTACTTC. Translation gives CASSLQEGSVYEQYF.

This clone was picked up one time. The V call is TRBV18, the J call TRBJ2-1; 11 bases map to TRBD2. Trimming cost V 3 bases and J 10 bases; bases outside gene matches: 11. The germline V gene has CDR1 KGHSH and CDR2 LQKENI. The CDR3 consists of 16 residues. The CDR3 DNA reads TGTGCCAGCTCACCCCCTGGACTAGCGGGCCTTGTCGAGCAGTTCTTC. It codes for CASSPPGLAGLVEQFF. Together with reference TRBV18 and TRBJ2-1, the CDR3 gives the full variable domain: NAGVMQNPRHLVRRRGQEARLRCSPMKGHSHVYWYRQLPEEGLKFMVYLQKENIIDESGMPKERFSAEFPKEGPSILRIQQVVRGDSAAYFCASSPPGLAGLVEQFFGPGTRLTVL.

The chain employs TRBV19 and TRBJ1-1, with TRBD1 matching 8 bases. Per the germline V gene, CDR1 is LNHDA and CDR2 is SQIVND (reference sequence). J gave up 5 bases and V 5 bases, and 16 bases lay outside the gene matches. The CDR3 is made up of 17 amino acids. DNA for the CDR3: TGTGCCAGTAGTCCCGCCGGACAGGGACCTCGTGGGACTGAAGCTTTCTTT. Amino acids: CASSPAGQGPRGTEAFF.

V is TRBV4-2 and J is TRBJ1-2; 7 bases line up with TRBD1. J was trimmed by 4 bases and V by 1 base; bases with no gene match: 3. Germline CDR1 is LGHNA and CDR2 is YNFKEQ. CDR3 length: 14 amino acids. CDR3 amino acids: CASSQAGQSYGYTF. As DNA, the CDR3 is TGTGCCAGCAGCCAAGCGGGACAGAGCTATGGCTACACCTTC.